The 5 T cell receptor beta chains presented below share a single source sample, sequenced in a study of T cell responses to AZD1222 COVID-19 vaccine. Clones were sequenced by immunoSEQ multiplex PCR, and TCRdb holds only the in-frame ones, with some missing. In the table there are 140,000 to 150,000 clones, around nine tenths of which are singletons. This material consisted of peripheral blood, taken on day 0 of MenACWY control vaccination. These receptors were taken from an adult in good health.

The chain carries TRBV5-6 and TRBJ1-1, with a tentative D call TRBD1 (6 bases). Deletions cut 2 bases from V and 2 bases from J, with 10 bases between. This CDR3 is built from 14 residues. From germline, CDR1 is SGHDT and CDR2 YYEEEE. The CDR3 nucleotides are TGTGCCAGCAGCTTACTGGACAGAAACACTGAAGCTTTCTTT. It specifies CASSLLDRNTEAFF.

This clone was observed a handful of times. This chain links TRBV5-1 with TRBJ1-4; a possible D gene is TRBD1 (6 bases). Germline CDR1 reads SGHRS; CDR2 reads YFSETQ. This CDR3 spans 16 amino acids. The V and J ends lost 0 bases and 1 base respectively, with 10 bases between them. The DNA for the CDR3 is TGCGCCAGCAGCTTGGTTCAGGGGTTAACTAATGAAAAACTGTTTTTT. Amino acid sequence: CASSLVQGLTNEKLFF.

CDR3 in amino acids: CASSLYVSSYNEQFF. The CDR3 bases are TGTGCCAGCAGCTTATACGTGAGCTCCTACAATGAGCAGTTCTTC. The gene calls are TRBV11-2 and TRBJ2-1; D gene ambiguous. The germline CDR1 and CDR2 sequences are SGHAT and FQNNGV. V lost 2 bases and J 0 bases, leaving 8 bases between the germline ends. The CDR3 extends over 15 amino acids.

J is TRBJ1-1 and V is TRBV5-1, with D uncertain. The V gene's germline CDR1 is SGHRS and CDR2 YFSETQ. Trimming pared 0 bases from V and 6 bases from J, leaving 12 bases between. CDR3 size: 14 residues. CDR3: CASSLDKSNSEAFF. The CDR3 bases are TGCGCCAGCAGCTTGGACAAGAGTAATTCTGAAGCTTTCTTT.

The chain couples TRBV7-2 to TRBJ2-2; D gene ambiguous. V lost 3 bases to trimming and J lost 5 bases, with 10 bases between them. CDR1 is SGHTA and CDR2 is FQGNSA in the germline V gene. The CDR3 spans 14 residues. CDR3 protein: CASSLPRRTGELFF. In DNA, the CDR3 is TGTGCCAGCAGCTTGCCCAGACGGACCGGGGAGCTGTTTTTT.